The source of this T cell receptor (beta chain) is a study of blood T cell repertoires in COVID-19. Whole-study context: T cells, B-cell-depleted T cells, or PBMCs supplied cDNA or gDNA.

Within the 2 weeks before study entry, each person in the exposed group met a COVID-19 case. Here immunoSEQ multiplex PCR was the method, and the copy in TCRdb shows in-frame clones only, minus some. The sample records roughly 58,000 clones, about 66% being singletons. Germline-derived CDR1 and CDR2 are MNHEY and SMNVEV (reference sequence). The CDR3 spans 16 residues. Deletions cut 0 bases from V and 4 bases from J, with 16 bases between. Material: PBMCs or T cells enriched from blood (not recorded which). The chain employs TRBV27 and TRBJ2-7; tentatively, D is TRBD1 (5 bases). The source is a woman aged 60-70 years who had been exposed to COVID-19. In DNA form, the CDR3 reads TGTGCCAGCAGTTTATCAGCCCCCACTCAGGGATACGAGCAGTACTTC. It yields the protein CASSLSAPTQGYEQYF.